The present T cell receptor (beta chain) was sequenced within a study of PD-1 blockade in classical Hodgkin lymphoma. Points from the study as a whole: Causes of the repertoire differences remain undefined, possibly disease activity or prior therapy. The CD4+ diversity rise by C4D1 was clearest in complete responders.

The germline V gene encodes CDR1 SGHTA and CDR2 FQGTGA. CDR3 size: 14 residues. The V and J ends lost 5 bases and 7 bases respectively, with 17 bases between them. Notes on this clone: The antigen is not known.

With no exception, relapse followed autologous stem cell transplantation in all patients, and brentuximab vedotin exposure varied. Method: immunoSEQ multiplex PCR; TCRdb's copy keeps in-frame clones and lacks some. The repertoire consists of approximately 12,000 clones, with approximately 90% occurring once and the leading ten covering 20% to 25%. This TCR came from a human donor with classical Hodgkin lymphoma. The chain recombines TRBV7-3 with TRBJ1-2; D possibly corresponds to TRBD1 (5 bases). Sequenced material: peripheral blood mononuclear cells (PBMCs), taken at baseline. CDR3 sequence (DNA): TGTGCCAGCAGCCGGGGGACCGCGCCCTCTGGCTACACCTTC. Encoded protein: CASSRGTAPSGYTF.